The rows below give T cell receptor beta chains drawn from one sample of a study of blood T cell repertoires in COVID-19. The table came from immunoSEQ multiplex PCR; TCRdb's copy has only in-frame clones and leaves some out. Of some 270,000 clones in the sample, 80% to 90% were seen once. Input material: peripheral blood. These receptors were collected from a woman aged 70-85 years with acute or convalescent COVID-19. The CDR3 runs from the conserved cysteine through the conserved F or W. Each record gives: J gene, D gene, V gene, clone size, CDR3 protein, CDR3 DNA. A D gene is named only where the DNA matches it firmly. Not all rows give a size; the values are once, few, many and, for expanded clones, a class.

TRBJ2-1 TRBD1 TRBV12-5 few CASGTMTGGNEQFF TGTGCTAGTGGCACCATGACAGGGGGCAATGAGCAGTTCTTC
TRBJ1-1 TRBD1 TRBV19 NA CASSIRQGWTEAFF TGTGCCAGTAGTATCCGACAGGGCTGGACTGAAGCTTTCTTT
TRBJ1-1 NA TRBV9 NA CASSVVGGEAFF TGTGCCAGCAGCGTAGTAGGGGGGGAGGCTTTCTTT
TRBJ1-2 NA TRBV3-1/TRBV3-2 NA CASSQRLGEGYGYTF TGTGCCAGCAGCCAGCGGTTGGGGGAGGGCTATGGCTACACCTTC
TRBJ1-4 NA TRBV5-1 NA CASSFTGSLNEKLFF TGCGCCAGCAGCTTTACCGGGAGCCTAAATGAAAAACTGTTTTTT
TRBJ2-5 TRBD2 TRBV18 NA CASSQTSGEKTQYF TGTGCCAGCTCACAAACTAGCGGGGAAAAGACCCAGTACTTC
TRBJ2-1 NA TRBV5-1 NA CASSSLSYNEQFF TGCGCCAGCAGCTCCCTCTCCTACAATGAGCAGTTCTTC
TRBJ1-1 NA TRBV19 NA CASSIGATYTEAFF TGTGCCAGTAGTATAGGGGCCACTTACACTGAAGCTTTCTTT
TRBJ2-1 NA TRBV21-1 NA CARGQGVYNEQFF TGTGCCAGAGGACAGGGGGTTTACAATGAGCAGTTCTTC
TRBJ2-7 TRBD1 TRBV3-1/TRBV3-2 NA CASSLQGNEQYF TGTGCCAGCAGCCTACAGGGGAACGAGCAGTACTTC
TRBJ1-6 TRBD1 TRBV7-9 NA CASSHDRGNSPLHF TGTGCCAGCAGTCACGACAGGGGAAATTCACCCCTCCACTTT
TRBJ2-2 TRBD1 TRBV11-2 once CASSLKGQGRNTGELFF TGTGCCAGCAGCTTGAAGGGACAGGGGAGGAACACCGGGGAGCTGTTTTTT
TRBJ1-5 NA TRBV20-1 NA CSASQGSNQPQHF TGCAGTGCTAGTCAGGGTAGCAATCAGCCCCAGCATTTT
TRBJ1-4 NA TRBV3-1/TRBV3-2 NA CASSQAATNEKLFF TGTGCCAGCAGCCAAGCCGCAACTAATGAAAAACTGTTTTTT
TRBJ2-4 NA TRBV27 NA CASSPSGNVAKNIQYF TGTGCCAGCAGTCCAAGCGGTAACGTCGCCAAAAACATTCAGTACTTC
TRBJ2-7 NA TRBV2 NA CASNNRVYEQYF TGTGCCAGCAATAACAGGGTCTACGAGCAGTACTTC
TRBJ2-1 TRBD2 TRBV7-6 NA CASSLRLAGGDEQFF TGTGCCAGCAGCTTACGGCTAGCGGGGGGTGATGAGCAGTTCTTC
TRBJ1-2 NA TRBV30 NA CAWRPRGRANYGYTF TGTGCCTGGAGGCCTCGCGGGAGAGCTAACTATGGCTACACCTTC
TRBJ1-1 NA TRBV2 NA CASRGRSGEGWDTEAFF TGTGCCAGCAGAGGCCGTTCAGGGGAGGGGTGGGACACTGAAGCTTTCTTT
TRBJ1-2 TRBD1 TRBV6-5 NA CASSSGQGRSVGGYTF TGTGCCAGCAGTTCGGGACAGGGGAGGAGTGTCGGTGGCTACACCTTC
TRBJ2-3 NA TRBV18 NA CASSPGGTDTQYF TGTGCCAGCTCACCAGGGGGGACAGATACGCAGTATTTT
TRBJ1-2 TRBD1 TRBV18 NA CASSPGQGEDGYTF TGTGCCAGCTCACCGGGACAGGGGGAGGATGGCTACACCTTC
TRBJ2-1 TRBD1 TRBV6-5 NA CASTGTGGNNEQFF TGTGCCAGCACAGGGACAGGTGGGAACAATGAGCAGTTCTTC
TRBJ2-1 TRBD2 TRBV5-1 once CASSPVAGGYNEQFF TGCGCCAGCAGCCCCGTGGCGGGGGGATACAATGAGCAGTTCTTC
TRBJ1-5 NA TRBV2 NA CASQRRLDFEPQHF TGTGCCAGTCAACGCAGGCTGGACTTCGAGCCCCAGCATTTT
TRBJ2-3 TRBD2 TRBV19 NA CASSIGTSGVTDTQYF TGTGCCAGTAGTATAGGGACTAGCGGGGTCACAGATACGCAGTATTTT
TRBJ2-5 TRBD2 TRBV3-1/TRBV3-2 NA CASSRQGAGALGETQYF TGTGCCAGCAGCCGCCAAGGAGCGGGGGCCCTCGGGGAGACCCAGTACTTC
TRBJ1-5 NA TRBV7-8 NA CASSLDRQGWFGNQPQHF TGTGCCAGCAGCTTAGATAGGCAGGGATGGTTTGGAAATCAGCCCCAGCATTTT
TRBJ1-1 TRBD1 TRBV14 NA CASSQAGGILTEAFF TGTGCCAGCAGCCAAGCAGGGGGAATCCTCACTGAAGCTTTCTTT
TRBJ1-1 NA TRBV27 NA CASSLMPGVEAFF TGTGCCAGCAGTTTAATGCCGGGGGTCGAAGCTTTCTTT
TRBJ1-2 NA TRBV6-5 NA CASVRLGGGGYTF TGTGCCAGCGTCCGTTTGGGGGGGGGAGGCTACACCTTC
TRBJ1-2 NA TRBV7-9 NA CASSLERGTYGYTF TGTGCCAGCAGCTTAGAGAGGGGGACCTATGGCTACACCTTC
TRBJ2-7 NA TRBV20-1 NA CSALRGGEQYF TGCAGTGCTCTGCGGGGTGGGGAGCAGTACTTC
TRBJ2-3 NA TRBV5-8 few CASPDPWARTVGDTQYF TGTGCCAGCCCTGACCCTTGGGCGCGGACAGTAGGAGATACGCAGTATTTT
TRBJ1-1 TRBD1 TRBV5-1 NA CASSPGTASLEAFF TGCGCCAGCAGCCCCGGGACAGCATCGCTTGAAGCTTTCTTT
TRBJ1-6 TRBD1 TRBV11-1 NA CASSYRQGNSPLHF TGTGCCAGCAGTTACCGACAGGGGAATTCACCCCTCCACTTT
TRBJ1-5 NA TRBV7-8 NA CASTVGRSGQPQHF TGTGCCAGCACCGTTGGGAGGTCTGGCCAGCCCCAGCATTTT
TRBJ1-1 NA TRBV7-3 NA CASSPQLSPLLNTEAFF TGTGCCAGCAGCCCACAGCTAAGTCCCCTCTTGAACACTGAAGCTTTCTTT
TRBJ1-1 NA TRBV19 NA CASSSNRIVNTEAFF TGTGCCAGTAGTTCCAACAGGATCGTGAACACTGAAGCTTTCTTT
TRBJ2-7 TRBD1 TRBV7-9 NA CASSFDRGDEQYF TGTGCCAGCAGCTTTGACAGGGGTGACGAGCAGTACTTC
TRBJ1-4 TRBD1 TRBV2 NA CASSVQGATNEKLFF TGTGCCAGCAGTGTGCAGGGGGCCACTAATGAAAAACTGTTTTTT
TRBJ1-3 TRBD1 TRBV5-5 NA CASKYRGEGAGNTIYF TGTGCCAGCAAATACAGGGGTGAGGGGGCCGGAAACACCATATATTTT
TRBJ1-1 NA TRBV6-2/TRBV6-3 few CASSIAPTHTEAFF TGTGCCAGCAGTATAGCCCCCACCCACACTGAAGCTTTCTTT
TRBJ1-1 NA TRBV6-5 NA CASKPGTEAFF TGTGCCAGCAAACCGGGCACTGAAGCTTTCTTT
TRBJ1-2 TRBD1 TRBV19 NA CASSPDLLTGNYGYTF TGTGCCAGTAGTCCCGATCTCTTGACAGGGAACTATGGCTACACCTTC
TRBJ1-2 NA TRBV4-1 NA CASSQDQGWAYGYTF TGCGCCAGCAGCCAAGATCAGGGATGGGCCTATGGCTACACCTTC
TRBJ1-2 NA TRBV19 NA CASSPGQTWGYTF TGTGCCAGTAGCCCCGGACAGACTTGGGGCTACACCTTC
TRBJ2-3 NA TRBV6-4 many CASSESFTDTQYF TGTGCCAGCAGTGAATCGTTCACAGATACGCAGTATTTT
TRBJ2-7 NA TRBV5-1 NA CASSHSTGYEQYF TGCGCCAGCAGCCATAGCACAGGCTACGAGCAGTACTTC
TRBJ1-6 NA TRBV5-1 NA CASSLEGVAYNSPLHF TGCGCCAGCAGCTTGGAGGGGGTCGCCTATAATTCACCCCTCCACTTT
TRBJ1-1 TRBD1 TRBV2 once CASSGTGPGTEAFF TGTGCCAGCAGTGGGACAGGGCCTGGAACTGAAGCTTTCTTT
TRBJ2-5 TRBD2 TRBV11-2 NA CASSLLGGNQETQYF TGTGCCAGCAGCCTCCTCGGGGGGAATCAAGAGACCCAGTACTTC
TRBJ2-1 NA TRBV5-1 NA CASYSGGPYNEQFF TGCGCCAGCTACTCGGGGGGCCCTTACAATGAGCAGTTCTTC
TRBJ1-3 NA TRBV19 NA CASSILGAIRNTIYF TGTGCCAGTAGTATACTGGGGGCGATAAGAAACACCATATATTTT
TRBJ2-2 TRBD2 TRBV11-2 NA CASSLVPSGGAPGRAGLFF TGTGCCAGCAGCTTAGTACCTTCCGGGGGGGCCCCTGGTAGGGCCGGGCTGTTTTTT
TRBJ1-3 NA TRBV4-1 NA CASSQGRGSAPNTIYF TGCGCCAGCAGCCAAGGTCGGGGGAGCGCTCCCAACACCATATATTTT
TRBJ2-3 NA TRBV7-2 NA CASSLGGRGSRNTQYF TGTGCCAGCAGCTTAGGTGGGCGGGGCAGTAGAAATACGCAGTATTTT
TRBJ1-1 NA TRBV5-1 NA CASSRRPRGSDTEAFF TGCGCCAGCAGTCGTCGACCCAGGGGCTCGGACACTGAAGCTTTCTTT
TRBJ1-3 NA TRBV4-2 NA CASSQTPGRRSGNTIYF TGTGCCAGCAGCCAAACGCCAGGGCGCCGCTCTGGAAACACCATATATTTT